Listed below are T cell receptor beta chains from one sample, sequenced in a study of Graves' ophthalmopathy and Graves' hyperthyroidism. MiXCR was run by TCRdb on the multiplex PCR reads, yielding one entry per CDR3 protein. The sample includes around 40,000 distinct CDR3 sequences, 40% to 65% of them seen just once. The material sequenced was peripheral blood. These receptors originate from an adult man with Graves' ophthalmopathy. The CDR3 runs from the conserved cysteine through the conserved F or W. The D gene is left open where the match is weak. Only some rows state a clone size, as once, few, many or a class for expanded clones.

cdr3_aa	cdr3_nt	j_call	clone_size	cdr3_length	d_call	v_call
CASSPRGGGEETQYF	TGTGCCAGCAGCCCCAGGGGGGGGGGAGAAGAGACCCAGTACTTC	TRBJ2-5	many	15	-	TRBV7-9
CASSPVPVQGWNEQFF	TGTGCCAGCAGCCCAGTCCCTGTACAGGGTTGGAATGAGCAGTTCTTC	TRBJ2-1	many	16	-	TRBV9
CASSSPSTGYSNQPQHF	TGTGCCAGCAGTTCCCCCTCGACAGGCTATAGCAATCAGCCCCAGCATTTT	TRBJ1-5	many	17	-	TRBV28
CSAREVGAFFGQGTQYF	-	TRBJ2-5	-	17	-	TRBV20-1
CATLGVYEKLFF	TGTGCTACCTTGGGGGTATACGAAAAACTGTTTTTT	TRBJ1-4	many	12	-	TRBV28
CASTMAGNTEAFF	TGTGCCAGCACTATGGCGGGGAACACTGAAGCTTTCTTT	TRBJ1-1	many	13	-	TRBV6-6
CSVGTGGNYGYTF	TGCAGCGTAGGGACAGGGGGTAACTATGGCTACACCTTC	TRBJ1-2	-	13	TRBD1	TRBV29-1
CASSLLGQGEQYF	TGTGCCAGTAGCTTATTAGGACAGGGTGAGCAGTACTTC	TRBJ2-7	-	13	TRBD1	TRBV19
CASSQGLAGGQYF	TGTGCCAGCAGCCAAGGACTAGCGGGGGGGCAGTACTTC	TRBJ2-7	-	13	TRBD2	TRBV7-2
CASSSYTDRGGEKLFF	TGTGCCAGCAGTTCCTACACCGACAGGGGAGGGGAAAAACTGTTTTTT	TRBJ1-4	few	16	TRBD1	TRBV28
CASSLAAAHIQYF	TGCGCCAGCAGCTTAGCCGCTGCCCACATTCAGTACTTC	TRBJ2-4	-	13	-	TRBV5-1
CASSPRDRGGNTIYF	TGTGCCAGCAGTCCCCGGGACAGGGGTGGAAACACCATATATTTT	TRBJ1-3	many	15	TRBD1	TRBV6-6
CASSLSYQNQPQHF	TGTGCCAGCAGTTTGAGTTACCAAAATCAGCCCCAGCATTTT	TRBJ1-5	many	14	-	TRBV28
CANSLTLVTPNEQYF	TGTGCCAACAGCTTAACGCTAGTGACCCCTAACGAGCAGTACTTC	TRBJ2-7	-	15	-	TRBV7-2
CASRLSGAGNTEAFF	TGTGCCAGCAGGTTAAGCGGGGCTGGAAACACTGAAGCTTTCTTT	TRBJ1-1	few	15	-	TRBV7-2
CASSIFVTGTGWNEQLF	TGTGCCAGTAGTATATTCGTTACTGGGACAGGGTGGAATGAGCAGTTGTTC	TRBJ2-1	-	17	TRBD1	TRBV19
CTSSPPREGGTEAFF	TGTACCAGCAGCCCCCCGAGGGAGGGAGGGACTGAAGCTTTCTTT	TRBJ1-1	-	15	-	TRBV25-1
CASSLQGGQPQQYF	TGTGCCAGCAGCTTACAGGGGGGTCAGCCCCAGCAGTACTTC	TRBJ2-7	once	14	TRBD1	TRBV14
CASSLTNTGEPFF	TGTGCCAGCAGCTTGACTAACACCGGGGAGCCGTTTTTT	TRBJ2-2	-	13	-	TRBV7-9
CASSSRTRSTDTQYF	TGTGCCAGCAGCTCCCGGACTAGAAGCACAGATACGCAGTATTTT	TRBJ2-3	many	15	TRBD2	TRBV7-2
CASSSGGGAAFTGELFF	TGCGCCAGCAGCTCCGGGGGGGGGGCCGCATTTACCGGGGAGCTGTTTTTT	TRBJ2-2	many	17	TRBD2	TRBV5-1
CASSSTSGGGGQNYGYTF	TGTGCCAGCAGCTCTACTAGCGGGGGAGGGGGCCAGAACTATGGCTACACCTTC	TRBJ1-2	-	18	TRBD1	TRBV7-9
CASSVASSGVNTEAFF	TGTGCCAGCAGCGTAGCGTCTAGCGGAGTGAACACTGAAGCTTTCTTT	TRBJ1-1	-	16	-	TRBV9
CASGSGTGGGLDTEAFF	TGTGCCAGCGGTTCCGGGACAGGAGGCGGTCTTGACACTGAAGCTTTCTTT	TRBJ1-1	-	17	TRBD1	TRBV2
CASSQGSPRDSRVMAQAFF	TGTGCCAGCAGCCAAGGTTCGCCCCGGGACAGTCGCGTAATGGCTCAAGCTTTCTTT	TRBJ1-1	few	19	TRBD1	TRBV4-2
CASSSGTALGDEQFF	TGCGCCAGCAGCTCCGGGACAGCGCTTGGCGATGAGCAGTTCTTC	TRBJ2-1	many	15	TRBD1	TRBV5-1